This TCR beta chain appears in the sequencing data of a study of a mutant IDH1 vaccine in newly diagnosed glioma. Remarks on this clone: Its antigen is not identified.

Time point specified: week 5, during vaccination. With topical imiquimod, each dose of the vaccine consisted of 300 ug of mutant IDH1 20-mer peptide. Assay used: immunoSEQ multiplex PCR; TCRdb lists only in-frame clones, some missing. The sample lists 45,000 to 60,000 clones, around 78% seen once, with about 5.2% in the top ten. The source was PBMCs, collected from a glioma patient whose treatment included an IDH1 peptide vaccine. The receptor's source is a man in his fifties or sixties with glioma.

In nucleotides, the CDR3 is TGTGCCAGCAGCTTGTCCCCCCAAGAGACCCAGTACTTC. Its translation: CASSLSPQETQYF. This sequence joins TRBV7-2 and TRBJ2-5; unclear D gene. The germline V gene encodes CDR1 SGHTA and CDR2 FQGNSA. CDR3 length: 13 amino acids. The V end was cut by 3 bases, the J end by 1 base, with 6 bases between.